The 4 T cell receptor beta chains reported below all come from one sample, sequenced in a study of cytomegalovirus exposure and HLA in healthy donors. 13 Jbeta primers and 60 Vbeta primers were used for the PCR. TCRdb's table, derived via immunoSEQ multiplex PCR, lists solely in-frame clones and lacks some. The sample has about 170,000 clones; 75% to 90% are singletons. Sequencing used PBMCs. These receptors came from a male donor in good health and CMV-seronegative.

The V call is TRBV5-1, the J call TRBJ2-7, with D tentatively TRBD1 (6 bases). The CDR3 runs to 14 residues. V shed 0 bases and J shed 5 bases, with 12 bases lying between them. Germline assignment: CDR1 SGHRS and CDR2 YFSETQ. The CDR3 loop reads CASSLAQGFNEQYF. In DNA form, the CDR3 reads TGCGCCAGCAGCTTGGCACAGGGATTCAACGAGCAGTACTTC.

A few counts support this clone. This chain links TRBV6-5 with TRBJ1-6, with 7 bases aligning to TRBD1. V dropped 2 bases and J dropped 6; count of bases not matched to a gene: 4. The germline V gene has CDR1 MNHEY and CDR2 SVGAGI. The CDR3 spans 15 residues. The CDR3 DNA reads TGTGCCAGCAGTTACGAAGGGGGCCCTAATTCACCCCTCCACTTT. Its protein product is CASSYEGGPNSPLHF.

The CDR3 is CSATLLQETQYF. Written as DNA, the CDR3 is TGCAGCGCCACGTTGCTACAAGAGACCCAGTACTTC. The genes are TRBV29-1 and TRBJ2-5; D is unclear. The germline CDR1 and CDR2 sequences are SQVTM and ANQGSEA. Deletions cut 7 bases from V and 2 bases from J, with 11 bases between. The CDR3 is made up of 12 amino acids.

The chain employs TRBV10-3 and TRBJ2-5, with 7 bases identical to TRBD1. The J call may be wrong; the DNA end is better matched by TRBJ2-7. The CDR3 runs to 14 residues. Germline loops: CDR1 ENHRY, CDR2 SYGVKD. The CDR3 DNA sequence: TGTGCCACCACCCCTTCCGGGACAGCCCACGAGCAGTACTTC. Residues: CATTPSGTAHEQYF.